This TCR beta chain stems from a study of T cell changes during pregnancy in multiple sclerosis. Assay: immunoSEQ multiplex PCR; the TCRdb copy retains only in-frame clones and omits some. The data show about 60,000 clones, about 92% seen once. V was pared by 9 bases and J by 7 bases, with 21 bases between. This CDR3 is built from 15 residues. CDR1 is SEHNR, CDR2 FQNEAQ, per germline (reference sequence). The source is a female donor with multiple sclerosis, enrolled in a pregnancy study. Sequenced material: peripheral blood, taken in the first trimester of pregnancy. The chain combines TRBV7-9 with TRBJ1-4; maybe TRBD1 (6 bases). CDR3 DNA: TGTGCCAGTACTGACTCGGGGACAAAAAGTGAAAAACTGTTTTTT. It codes for CASTDSGTKSEKLFF.